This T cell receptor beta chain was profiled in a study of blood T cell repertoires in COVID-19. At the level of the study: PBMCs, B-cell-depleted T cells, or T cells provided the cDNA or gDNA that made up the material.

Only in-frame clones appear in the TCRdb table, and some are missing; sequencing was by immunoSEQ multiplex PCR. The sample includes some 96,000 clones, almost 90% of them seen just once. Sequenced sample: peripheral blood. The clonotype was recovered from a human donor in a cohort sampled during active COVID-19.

CDR3 in DNA: TGTGCCAGCAGTAGCAGGGACTCTGGGGCCAACGTCCTGACTTTC. It translates to CASSSRDSGANVLTF. The chain uses TRBV2 and TRBJ2-6; possible D gene TRBD1, 5 bases. Trimming removed 5 bases from V and 0 bases from J, with 8 bases in between. The CDR3 extends over 15 amino acids. Germline CDR1 and CDR2: SNHLY and FYNNEI. The full variable domain, in which reference TRBV2 and TRBJ2-6 provide the parts outside the CDR3, is EPEVTQTPSHQVTQMGQEVILRCVPISNHLYFYWYRQILGQKVEFLVSFYNNEISEKSEIFDDQFSVERPDGSNFTLKIRSTKLEDSAMYFCASSSRDSGANVLTFGAGSRLTVL.